This TCR beta chain was sequenced for a study of cytomegalovirus exposure and HLA in healthy donors. A multiplex PCR was run with 60 Vbeta primers and 13 Jbeta primers. Clones were sequenced by immunoSEQ multiplex PCR, and TCRdb holds only the in-frame ones, with some missing. The sample consists of 140,000 to 150,000 clones, over 80% of them appearing once. There are 15 residues in the CDR3. Germline V gene lookup returns CDR1 ENHRY and CDR2 SYGVKD. V gave up 2 bases and J gave up 2 bases; unmatched junction bases: 5. The table lists this clone with a count of one. No antigen is known for it. Study-wide findings and caveats: Prior analysis indicated that the majority of TCR beta V segments exhibited productivity approximately 90% or approximately 30% of the time. Later on, an analysis found that several of the most significant clusters appeared to be linked to common viral pathogens, which included parvovirus B19. In a later analysis, TCR beta V- and J-gene trimming showed a link to a missense DCLRE1C variant.

Source material: PBMCs. This chain connects TRBV10-3 to TRBJ1-2, with 7 positions matching TRBD1. The sequence came from a male donor in good health and CMV-seronegative. As DNA, the CDR3 is TGTGCCATCAGTGAGGCAACGGACAGGAACTATGGCTACACCTTC. Translating it yields CAISEATDRNYGYTF.